This T cell receptor beta chain was sequenced in a study of fetal regulatory T cell absence and autoimmunity. Study at large: Without clinical diabetes, IPEX patients showed exocrine pancreas autoimmunity.

Germline CDR1 LGHNT, CDR2 FRNRAP. With 3 bases removed from V and 3 bases from J, the gap between germline ends came to 9 bases. The CDR3 length is 14 residues. Study results and limitations: Some top pancreas TCR clones were over 90-fold enriched versus cord blood. Broadly similar TRB gene family usage was seen in pancreas and cord blood.

About this clone itself: Its antigen is undetermined.

Data came from immunoSEQ multiplex PCR; TCRdb stores just in-frame clones and leaves some out. This repertoire shows approximately 94,000 clones, roughly 70% found once; its top ten account for roughly 2%. The chain couples TRBV12-5 to TRBJ1-5; D is undetermined. This receptor was obtained from a male donor with IPEX syndrome. Sequenced sample: pancreas tissue. The CDR3 loop reads CASGFQAVNQPQHF. The CDR3 coding sequence is TGTGCTAGTGGTTTTCAGGCAGTCAATCAGCCCCAGCATTTT.